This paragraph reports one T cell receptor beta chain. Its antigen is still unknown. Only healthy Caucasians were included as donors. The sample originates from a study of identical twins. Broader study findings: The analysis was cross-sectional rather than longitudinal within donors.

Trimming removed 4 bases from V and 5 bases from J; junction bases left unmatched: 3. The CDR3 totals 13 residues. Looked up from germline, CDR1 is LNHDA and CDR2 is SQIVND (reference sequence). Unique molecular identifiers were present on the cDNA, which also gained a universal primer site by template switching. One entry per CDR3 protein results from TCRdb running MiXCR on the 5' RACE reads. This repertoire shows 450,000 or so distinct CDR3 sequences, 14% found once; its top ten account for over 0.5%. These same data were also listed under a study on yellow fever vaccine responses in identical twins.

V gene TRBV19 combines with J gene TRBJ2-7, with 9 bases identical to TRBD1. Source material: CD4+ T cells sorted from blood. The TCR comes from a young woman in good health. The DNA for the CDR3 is TGTGCCAGTAGTACAGACAGGGGGAACGAGCAGTACTTC. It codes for CASSTDRGNEQYF.